The next 27 T cell receptor beta chains were all read from a single sample in a study of T cells after yellow fever vaccination. TCRdb independently ran MiXCR on the 5' RACE reads; one entry per CDR3 protein. The sample lists hundreds of thousands of distinct CDR3 sequences; approximately 13% were seen once. Here the sequenced sample was PBMCs, taken on the day of the yellow fever booster vaccination. The receptor source for this set is a man in his thirties or forties who received the YFV17D yellow fever vaccine.

This clonotype was detected a few times. This sequence joins TRBV11-1 and TRBJ2-7; TRBD1 aligns across 11 bases. V was clipped by 5 bases and J by 5 bases; unmatched bases: 20. The germline CDR1 and CDR2 sequences are SGHAT and FQDESV (reference sequence). This CDR3 has 19 residues. CDR3 protein: CASSPRPGQGDLRVHEQYF. CDR3 bases: TGTGCCAGCAGCCCGCGGCCGGGACAGGGGGACCTGAGGGTCCACGAGCAGTACTTC.

The table lists this clonotype with a few counts. The rearrangement links TRBV5-6 to TRBJ2-1, with 14 nucleotides matching TRBD2. The CDR3 is made up of 19 amino acids. Per the germline V gene, CDR1 is SGHDT and CDR2 is YYEEEE. With V trimmed by 0 bases and J by 2 bases, 7 bases remained unmatched. This chain's CDR3 is CASSLGRTSGRQTYNEQFF. CDR3 DNA sequence: TGTGCCAGCAGCTTGGGACGGACTAGCGGGAGGCAGACCTACAATGAGCAGTTCTTC.

V and J are TRBV7-8 and TRBJ2-3, with no clear D. Germline lookup yields CDR1 SGHVS and CDR2 FQNEAQ. The ends were cut back, 0 bases at V and 4 bases at J, with 11 bases in the middle. The CDR3 contains 15 residues. CDR3 sequence (DNA): TGTGCCAGCAGCTTAGCGAGAGGCGCGGCAGATACGCAGTATTTT. Translated, it gives CASSLARGAADTQYF.

CDR3 sequence: CASSLLGGGPYEQYF. The CDR3 bases are TGTGCCAGCAGCTTGCTCGGGGGGGGCCCCTACGAGCAGTACTTC. This rearrangement joins TRBV5-5 to TRBJ2-7, with TRBD2 matching over 8 bases. Unmatched junction bases numbered 5, after V lost 1 base and J lost 2 bases. CDR3 size: 15 residues. Germline CDR1 SGHKS, CDR2 YYEKEE (reference sequence).

The chain uses TRBV11-2 and TRBJ1-1; D uncertain. The V end lost 5 bases, the J end lost 5 bases, and 15 bases lay between the germline ends. CDR3 length: 14 amino acids. Looked up from germline, CDR1 is SGHAT and CDR2 is FQNNGV. CDR3 nucleotide sequence: TGTGCCAGCAGCAAAGCCCTCGGTAAGACTGAAGCTTTCTTT. Translation: CASSKALGKTEAFF.

The V gene is TRBV5-1, the J gene TRBJ2-1, with TRBD2 as a possible D gene (6 bases). This CDR3 spans 13 amino acids. The V end lost 4 bases, the J end lost 5 bases, and 10 bases lay between the germline ends. Germline V gene data show CDR1 as SGHRS and CDR2 as YFSETQ. The CDR3 DNA follows: TGCGCCAGCAGCCCTAGCGTTAACAATGAGCAGTTCTTC. This codes for CASSPSVNNEQFF.

This clonotype occurred a few times. CDR3 sequence (DNA): TGTGCCTGGAAGGCTAGCGGGAGCCTCCCCTACGAGCAGTACTTC. This translates into CAWKASGSLPYEQYF. This chain joins TRBV30 and TRBJ2-7, with TRBD2 identical over 10 bases. The V gene end was trimmed by 4 bases and the J gene end by 2 bases; junction bases not matched to a gene: 8. This CDR3 is built from 15 residues. CDR1 is GTSNPN and CDR2 is SVGIG in the germline V gene (reference sequence).

This clonotype turned up a few times. The chain employs TRBV7-2 and TRBJ2-7, with D uncertain. Trimming shortened V by 5 bases and J by 4 bases, and 15 bases separated the two germline ends. The CDR3 consists of 14 residues. Germline V gene sequence: CDR1 SGHTA, CDR2 FQGNSA. CDR3 nucleotides: TGTGCCAGCAGCCCGAGAAACCCCACTTACGAGCAGTACTTC. Translated: CASSPRNPTYEQYF.

This chain joins TRBV3-1 and TRBJ2-7, with TRBD2 as a possible D gene (5 bases). This CDR3 is built from 19 residues. Germline CDR1 reads LGHDT; CDR2 reads YNNKEL (reference sequence). Deletions cut 4 bases from V and 9 bases from J, with 34 bases between. CDR3 nucleotides: TGTGCCAGCAGCCCCCTGGGCCCACTACGAGGGCAGTCACTACGAGGGCAGTACTTC. This encodes CASSPLGPLRGQSLRGQYF.

This clonotype has more than one count but fewer than ten. The gene calls are TRBV29-1 and TRBJ1-2, with D maybe TRBD1 (5 bases). The CDR3 has 14 residues. V dropped 4 bases and J dropped 11 bases, with 23 bases sitting between them. Germline loops: CDR1 SQVTM, CDR2 ANQGSEA. The CDR3 coding sequence is TGCAGCGTTGGCGGGGGGGATTCGTTCTACAAATACACCTTC. Residues: CSVGGGDSFYKYTF.

The table lists this clonotype with a few counts. The CDR3 sequence: CASSLRRPGGKETQYF. DNA of the CDR3: TGTGCCAGCAGCTTAAGAAGGCCCGGTGGGAAAGAGACCCAGTACTTC. The chain has TRBV7-7 and TRBJ2-5; D not certain. Germline loops: CDR1 SSHAT, CDR2 FNYEAQ (reference sequence). The CDR3 length is 16 residues. Trimming took off 2 bases at V and 3 bases at J, with 16 bases between the two ends.

The chain links TRBV5-1 to TRBJ2-7, with D perhaps being TRBD1 or TRBD2 (5 bases each). Germline V CDR1 and CDR2: SGHRS, YFSETQ. This CDR3 has 14 residues. V was trimmed by 1 base and J by 2 bases, leaving 10 bases between them. CDR3 sequence reads: CASSLRGAPYEQYF. CDR3 coding DNA: TGCGCCAGCAGCTTGCGAGGGGCGCCCTACGAGCAGTACTTC.

As DNA, the CDR3 is TGCAGCCCACCGAGGCAGGGGGCTTCAGAGACCCAGTACTTC. The encoded protein is CSPPRQGASETQYF. The J gene is TRBJ2-5, the V gene TRBV20-1; 8 bases are a match to TRBD1. Germline-derived CDR1 and CDR2 are DFQATT and SNEGSKA (reference sequence). The CDR3 sequence is 14 residues long.

The table lists this clonotype with a few counts. The chain combines TRBV3-1 with TRBJ2-1; D possibly corresponds to TRBD1 (7 bases). V lost 8 bases to trimming and J lost 10 bases, with 18 bases between them. Germline V gene data show CDR1 as LGHDT and CDR2 as YNNKEL (reference sequence). This CDR3 spans 13 amino acids. The CDR3 is CASAPGGSGEQFF. The CDR3 coding sequence is TGTGCCAGCGCCCCAGGGGGTAGCGGAGAGCAGTTCTTC.

The chain uses TRBV11-2 and TRBJ2-2; D is unresolved. Trimming cost V 4 bases and J 4 bases, with 22 bases left between them. Per the germline V gene, CDR1 is SGHAT and CDR2 is FQNNGV. There are 18 residues in the CDR3. The CDR3 protein is CASSSNPRDTRATGELFF. The CDR3 DNA reads as TGTGCCAGCAGCTCCAATCCCCGAGACACCCGGGCCACCGGGGAGCTGTTTTTT.

The chain combines TRBV7-2 with TRBJ2-1; D is perhaps TRBD2 (6 bases). The V gene's germline CDR1 is SGHTA and CDR2 FQGNSA. The length of the CDR3 is 13 residues. In DNA, the CDR3 is TGTGCTGTGGGGGGTTTCTCCTACAATGAGCAGTTCTTC. It is translated as CAVGGFSYNEQFF.

V is TRBV5-1 and J is TRBJ2-3; 13 bases agree with TRBD2. Germline lookup yields CDR1 SGHRS and CDR2 YFSETQ. After removal of 4 bases from V and 9 bases from J, the junction contained 11 bases not matched to a gene. CDR3 length equals 16 residues. In DNA form, the CDR3 reads TGCGCCAGCAGCCGGGGACTAGCGGGACCTGATGGGACGCAGTATTTT. Amino acid sequence: CASSRGLAGPDGTQYF. Full variable domain (rest looked up from reference TRBV5-1 and TRBJ2-3): KAGVTQTPRYLIKTRGQQVTLSCSPISGHRSVSWYQQTPGQGLQFLFEYFSETQRNKGNFPGRFSGRQFSNSRSEMNVSTLELGDSALYLCASSRGLAGPDGTQYFGPGTRLTVL.

This chain uses TRBV7-7 with TRBJ2-3; 7 bases agree with TRBD2. This CDR3 contains 14 residues. Germline values: CDR1 SSHAT, CDR2 FNYEAQ (reference sequence). V lost 3 bases to trimming and J lost 5 bases; unmatched junction nucleotides: 5. The CDR3 is CASSFNGRLDTQYF. In nucleotides, the CDR3 is TGTGCCAGCAGCTTCAACGGGAGGTTAGATACGCAGTATTTT.

This clonotype has more than one count but fewer than ten. J is TRBJ2-1 and V is TRBV7-8; D unresolved. Between the trimmed V and J ends, which lost 5 bases and 3 bases, there was a span of 14 bases. Germline V lookup: CDR1 SGHVS, CDR2 FQNEAQ. The CDR3 length is 15 residues. The CDR3 loop reads CASSKEFTNYNEQFF. As DNA, the CDR3 is TGTGCCAGCAGCAAGGAATTTACCAACTACAATGAGCAGTTCTTC.

Only a few counts were recorded for this clonotype. V is TRBV7-2 and J is TRBJ2-1; no clear D gene. The CDR3 consists of 12 residues. Germline CDR1 is SGHTA and CDR2 is FQGNSA. Trimming pared 3 bases from V and 7 bases from J, leaving 7 bases between. In DNA form, the CDR3 reads TGTGCCAGCAGCTTTGTCAGGAATGAGCAGTTCTTC. Protein product: CASSFVRNEQFF. Based on the CDR3 plus reference TRBV7-2 and TRBJ2-1, the full variable domain is GAGVSQSPSNKVTEKGKDVELRCDPISGHTALYWYRQSLGQGLEFLIYFQGNSAPDKSGLPSDRFSAERTGGSVSTLTIQRTQQEDSAVYLCASSFVRNEQFFGPGTRLTVL.

This rearrangement joins TRBV5-1 to TRBJ2-1; 8 nucleotides line up with TRBD2. CDR1 and CDR2 (germline): SGHRS, YFSETQ. The CDR3 consists of 18 residues. V lost 0 bases, J lost 1 base, and 9 bases stayed unmatched. The CDR3 sequence is CASSLAGAGGSSYNEQFF. The CDR3 DNA follows: TGCGCCAGCAGCTTGGCCGGGGCGGGGGGCTCGTCCTACAATGAGCAGTTCTTC.

This clonotype has just a few counts. The genes are TRBV7-9 and TRBJ2-7, with 9 bases fitting TRBD1. Trimming cost V 2 bases and J 9 bases; bases outside gene matches: 8. The germline CDR1 and CDR2 sequences are SEHNR and FQNEAQ (reference sequence). The CDR3 loop spans 14 amino acids. This CDR3 reads CASSLTGTGSVQYF. In DNA form, the CDR3 reads TGTGCCAGCAGCTTAACCGGGACAGGGTCAGTGCAGTACTTC.

This clonotype was detected ten times or more. V usage is TRBV7-9 and J usage is TRBJ2-7; D ambiguous. The germline V gene has CDR1 SEHNR and CDR2 FQNEAQ (reference sequence). Deletions cut 3 bases from V and 2 bases from J, with 5 bases between. The CDR3 covers 12 residues. CDR3 DNA sequence: TGTGCCAGCAGCTTGGGGACCTACGAGCAGTACTTC. This encodes CASSLGTYEQYF.

This clonotype was counted between two and nine times. This chain links TRBV6-2 or TRBV6-3 with TRBJ2-7; 7 nucleotides match TRBD1. V lost 4 bases, J lost 6 bases, and 12 bases stayed unmatched. CDR1 is MNHEY, CDR2 SVGEGT, per germline. This CDR3 region has 15 residues. The CDR3 sequence is CASSFTPGQVLEQYF. CDR3 bases: TGTGCCAGCAGTTTCACCCCTGGACAGGTCCTCGAGCAGTACTTC.

This clonotype was seen only a few times. J is TRBJ2-3 and V is TRBV29-1, with D hard to call. Between the trimmed V and J ends, which lost 7 bases and 2 bases, there was a span of 19 bases. Looked up from germline, CDR1 is SQVTM and CDR2 is ANQGSEA. This CDR3 has 15 residues. The CDR3 coding sequence is TGCAGCGCGGAACTCCGAATCGGTTACACAGATACGCAGTATTTT. Protein product: CSAELRIGYTDTQYF.

There are a few counts of this clonotype. V gene TRBV9 combines with J gene TRBJ2-5; maybe TRBD2 (6 bases). V lost 0 bases, J lost 5 bases, and 14 bases lay in between. The germline V gene encodes CDR1 SGDLS and CDR2 YYNGEE. CDR3 length equals 15 residues. The CDR3 reads CASSVAGGKGETQYF. The CDR3 DNA reads as TGTGCCAGCAGCGTAGCAGGAGGGAAGGGGGAGACCCAGTACTTC. The full variable domain, its missing parts supplied by reference TRBV9 and TRBJ2-5, is DSGVTQTPKHLITATGQRVTLRCSPRSGDLSVYWYQQSLDQGLQFLIQYYNGEERAKGNILERFSAQQFPDLHSELNLSSLELGDSALYFCASSVAGGKGETQYFGPGTRLLVL.

This chain links TRBV27 with TRBJ1-2; D possibly corresponds to TRBD1 (5 bases). This CDR3 is 15 amino acids long. The V end was cut by 4 bases, the J end by 2 bases, with 14 bases between. Germline V lookup: CDR1 MNHEY, CDR2 SMNVEV (reference sequence). This CDR3 reads CASSYTPTANYGYTF. The CDR3 coding sequence is TGTGCCAGCAGTTACACCCCGACAGCCAACTATGGCTACACCTTC.